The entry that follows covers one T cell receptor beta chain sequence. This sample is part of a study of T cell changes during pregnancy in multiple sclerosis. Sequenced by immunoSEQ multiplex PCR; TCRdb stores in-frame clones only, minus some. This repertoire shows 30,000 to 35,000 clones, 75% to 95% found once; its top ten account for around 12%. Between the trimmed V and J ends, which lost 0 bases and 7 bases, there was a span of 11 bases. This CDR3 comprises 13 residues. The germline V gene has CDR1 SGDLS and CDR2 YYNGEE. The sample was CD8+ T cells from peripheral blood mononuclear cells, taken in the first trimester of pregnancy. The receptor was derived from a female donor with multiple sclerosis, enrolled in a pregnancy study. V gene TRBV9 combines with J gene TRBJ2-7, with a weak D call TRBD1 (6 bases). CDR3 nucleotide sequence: TGTGCCAGCAGCGTAGGAGGGGGTACTGAGCAGTACTTC. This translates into CASSVGGGTEQYF. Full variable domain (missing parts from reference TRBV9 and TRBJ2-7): DSGVTQTPKHLITATGQRVTLRCSPRSGDLSVYWYQQSLDQGLQFLIQYYNGEERAKGNILERFSAQQFPDLHSELNLSSLELGDSALYFCASSVGGGTEQYFGPGTRLTVT.